These 15 T cell receptor beta chains were all obtained from the same sample, sequenced in a study of vaccination effects on CD4 cells after COVID-19 (dated 2022 in TCRdb). For these receptors, no antigen is known. To identify antigen-specific CD4+ T cell clonotypes by their expansion, the ViraFEST assay first stimulated PBMC with viral peptide pools and then applied TCR sequencing. After 10 days of culture, CD4+ T cells were isolated with the EasySep CD4+ T cell isolation kit. PCR-confirmed SARS-CoV-2 infection had occurred in convalescent patients between March and December 2020, before the Alpha, Beta and Delta variants emerged in the United States. The method behind the library was the immunoSEQ multiplex PCR assay. TCRdb obtained this table from immuneACCESS and retained in-frame rearrangements with V and J assigned. These tables miss some clones; where compared with another copy, unresolved V genes account for less than half of the shortfall, and the remainder is unexplained. The sample yields under 65,000 clones; more than 65% were counted once. In total, the top ten clones hold around 5.5% of the sample.

The material sequenced was CD4+ T cells from PBMCs cultured with HIV peptides, taken before COVID-19 vaccination. What this sample's cell subset or site label stands for: HIV-1 Nef peptide pool negative control/reference culture. The receptors were gathered from a human donor who had a prior SARS-CoV-2 infection.

The rearrangement joins TRBV7-3 to TRBJ2-5; 15 bases are shared with TRBD2. The CDR3 consists of 16 residues. Germline CDR1 SGHTA, CDR2 FQGTGA. V lost 6 bases and J lost 4; bases outside the gene matches: 6. The CDR3 loop reads CASSEGTSGRLETQYF. DNA for the CDR3: TGTGCCAGCAGTGAGGGGACTAGCGGGAGGTTAGAGACCCAGTACTTC.

The chain uses TRBV6-5 and TRBJ1-1, with a possible D match to TRBD1 (5 bases). The germline gives CDR1 MNHEY, CDR2 SVGAGI. This CDR3 is 13 amino acids long. V was pared by 7 bases and J by 4 bases, with 13 bases between. The CDR3 sequence: CASKTSGTTEAFF. The DNA for the CDR3 is TGTGCCAGCAAAACGTCAGGGACCACTGAAGCTTTCTTT.

The chain carries TRBV7-3 and TRBJ2-3, with unresolved D. Trimming removed 4 bases at V and 5 bases at J, with 10 bases between. The CDR3 loop spans 13 amino acids. CDR1 and CDR2 (germline): SGHTA, FQGTGA. This chain's CDR3 is CASSSKQRDTQYF. CDR3 DNA sequence: TGTGCCAGCAGCTCCAAACAGCGAGATACGCAGTATTTT.

The chain employs TRBV14 and TRBJ2-1; 14 positions match TRBD2. Unmatched junction bases numbered 8, after V lost 4 bases and J lost 12 bases. This CDR3 region has 15 residues. CDR1 is SGHDN and CDR2 is FVKESK in the germline V gene. The CDR3 loop reads CASSPPGLAGDRQFF. CDR3 in DNA: TGTGCCAGCAGCCCACCGGGACTAGCGGGGGATAGGCAGTTCTTC.

In its sample, this clone was seen a few times. The chain recombines TRBV2 with TRBJ1-4; a possible D gene is TRBD1 (5 bases). The V end lost 2 bases, the J end lost 4 bases, and 11 bases lay between the germline ends. CDR3 size: 15 residues. Germline V gene lookup returns CDR1 SNHLY and CDR2 FYNNEI. CDR3 DNA sequence: TGTGCCAGCAGTGAATGGGGGACCGTTAATGAAAAACTGTTTTTT. Protein product: CASSEWGTVNEKLFF.

The chain combines TRBV3-1 (or the pseudogene TRBV3-2) with TRBJ2-5; possible D gene TRBD2, 6 bases. Per germline, CDR1 LGHDT and CDR2 YNNKEL (reference sequence). The CDR3 is 15 residues long. Between the trimmed V and J ends, which lost 4 bases and 5 bases, there was a span of 17 bases. The CDR3 DNA follows: TGTGCCAGCAGCCCCTCTAGCGCCAGATGGGAGACCCAGTACTTC. Translated, it gives CASSPSSARWETQYF.

The rearrangement joins TRBV6-6 to TRBJ1-5; TRBD1 is a possible D gene (6 bases). V was clipped by 2 bases and J by 11 bases, with 16 bases between them. Per germline, CDR1 MNHNY and CDR2 SVGAGI (reference sequence). The CDR3 consists of 14 residues. CDR3 coding DNA: TGTGCCAGCAGTTACGATGGGGACTCAGGGGCCCAGCATTTT. Amino acid sequence: CASSYDGDSGAQHF.

In the case of this clone: The junction does not match germline at one end; this may be a read error. Written as DNA, the CDR3 is TGTGCTAGCAGCTTAGCGCCATCTCGGGCGAACACCGGGGAGCTGTTTTTT. As protein: CASSLAPSRANTGELFF. The chain couples TRBV7-7 to TRBJ2-2; the D gene is possibly TRBD2 (5 bases). The CDR3 loop spans 17 amino acids. Per germline, CDR1 SSHAT and CDR2 FNYEAQ (reference sequence).

The chain employs TRBV5-1 and TRBJ2-1; 7 bases map to TRBD1. Germline V CDR1 and CDR2: SGHRS, YFSETQ. J lost 6 bases, V lost 4 bases, and 10 bases had no gene match. CDR3 length: 15 amino acids. CDR3 in amino acids: CASSANPTGANEQFF. The CDR3 DNA is TGCGCCAGCAGCGCAAACCCTACAGGGGCCAATGAGCAGTTCTTC.

This clone was recorded only once. This chain joins TRBV19 and TRBJ1-1; maybe TRBD1 (5 bases). V was cut by 7 bases and J by 3 bases, with 15 bases left in between. This CDR3 region has 14 residues. Germline CDR1 reads LNHDA; CDR2 reads SQIVND (reference sequence). The CDR3 protein is CASTQRGGDTEAFF. The DNA for the CDR3 is TGTGCCAGTACTCAGCGGGGGGGGGACACTGAAGCTTTCTTT.

V and J are TRBV12-3 or TRBV12-4 and TRBJ2-3; 8 bases are a match to TRBD1. V was pared by 7 bases and J by 4 bases, with 4 bases of the junction left unmatched. CDR3 length equals 13 residues. As DNA, the CDR3 is TGTGCCAGCACCTCGACAGGGGCAGATACGCAGTATTTT. This sequence encodes CASTSTGADTQYF.

This clone was seen a handful of times. This chain links TRBV7-6 with TRBJ2-7, with D possibly being TRBD2 (5 bases). CDR3 length equals 14 residues. Germline lookup yields CDR1 SGHVS and CDR2 FNYEAQ. Trimming pared 5 bases from V and 2 bases from J, leaving 13 bases between. The CDR3 protein is CASSRTAGTYEQYF. The CDR3 nucleotides are TGTGCCAGCAGCCGGACTGCGGGTACCTACGAGCAGTACTTC.

The V call is TRBV25-1, the J call TRBJ2-3; maybe TRBD1 (6 bases). The germline CDR1 and CDR2 sequences are MGHDK and SYGVNS. With 4 bases removed from V and 2 bases from J, the gap between germline ends came to 19 bases. This CDR3 has 17 residues. The CDR3, as DNA: TGTGCCAGCAGTGTCTGGACAGCATCCTCCTTCACAGATACGCAGTATTTT. Its protein product is CASSVWTASSFTDTQYF.

V usage is TRBV7-2 and J usage is TRBJ2-5, with D possibly being TRBD2 (6 bases). CDR3 size: 13 residues. The V end was cut by 3 bases, the J end by 5 bases, with 10 bases between. Germline-derived CDR1 and CDR2 are SGHTA and FQGNSA. CDR3 region: CASSFGGRETQYF. The CDR3 nucleotides are TGTGCCAGCAGCTTCGGGGGTAGGGAGACCCAGTACTTC. Looking up the rest from reference TRBV7-2 and TRBJ2-5 gives the full variable domain: GAGVSQSPSNKVTEKGKDVELRCDPISGHTALYWYRQSLGQGLEFLIYFQGNSAPDKSGLPSDRFSAERTGGSVSTLTIQRTQQEDSAVYLCASSFGGRETQYFGPGTRLLVL.

The chain recombines TRBV6-5 with TRBJ1-4, with 7 bases that match TRBD1. Germline CDR1 MNHEY, CDR2 SVGAGI. CDR3 size: 16 residues. V lost 0 bases, J lost 4 bases, and 5 bases stayed unmatched. The CDR3 here is CASSYSTGTVNEKLFF. In nucleotides, the CDR3 is TGTGCCAGCAGTTACTCTACCGGGACAGTTAATGAAAAACTGTTTTTT.